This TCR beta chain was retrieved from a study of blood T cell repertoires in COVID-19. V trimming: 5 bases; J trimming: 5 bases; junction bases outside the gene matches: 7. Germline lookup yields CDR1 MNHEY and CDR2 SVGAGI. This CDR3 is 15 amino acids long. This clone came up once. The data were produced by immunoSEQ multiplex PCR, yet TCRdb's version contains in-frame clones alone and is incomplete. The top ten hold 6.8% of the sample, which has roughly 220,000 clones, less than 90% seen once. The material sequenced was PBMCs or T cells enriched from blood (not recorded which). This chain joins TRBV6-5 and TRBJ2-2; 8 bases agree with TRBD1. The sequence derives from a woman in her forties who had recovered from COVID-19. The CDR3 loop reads CASSPRQGPTGELFF. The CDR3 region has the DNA TGTGCCAGCAGTCCAAGACAGGGGCCAACCGGGGAGCTGTTTTTT.